Listed here are 27 T cell receptor beta chains from one sample, sequenced in a study of Ad26.COV2.S vaccination and SARS-CoV-2 variants. The assay was immunoSEQ multiplex PCR, and TCRdb's table has in-frame clones only and misses some. This table has some 320,000 clones, 85% to 90% appearing once. The treatment here: some 20 received Ad26.COV2.S at low or high dose, single or two shots; about 5 received placebo; per-sample allocation not given. Sample collection was performed on day 63 after the first vaccine or placebo injection. Specimen: peripheral blood, collected in a trial of Ad26.COV2.S vaccine versus placebo. Receptors were obtained from a person aged 18-65 years who received the Ad26.COV2.S COVID-19 vaccine or a placebo.

A note on this clone: Other DNA sequences within the sample encode an identical CDR3. This chain uses TRBV5-1 with TRBJ2-5; no reliable D call. The CDR3 covers 12 residues. Trimming took off 4 bases at V and 0 bases at J, with 4 bases between the two ends. Germline V lookup: CDR1 SGHRS, CDR2 YFSETQ. CDR3 nucleotide sequence: TGCGCCAGCAGCCCCAACCAAGAGACCCAGTACTTC. This codes for CASSPNQETQYF.

CDR3 in DNA: TGTGCCAGCAGTTCATCTAGCGGCCCCTACAATGAGCAGTTCTTC. This gives the protein CASSSSSGPYNEQFF. V is TRBV27 and J is TRBJ2-1; 7 nucleotides line up with TRBD2. Trimming took 4 bases from V and 2 from J; bases not matched to a gene: 5. The CDR3 contains 15 residues. Germline loops: CDR1 MNHEY, CDR2 SMNVEV (reference sequence).

The J gene is TRBJ2-3, the V gene TRBV12-3 or TRBV12-4, with a tentative D call TRBD2 (5 bases). Trimming shortened V by 6 bases and J by 13 bases, and 17 bases separated the two germline ends. The CDR3 totals 12 residues. CDR3 nucleotides: TGTGCCAGCAGCCCCTCTCAAAAAGCGGAGTATTTT. It specifies CASSPSQKAEYF.

This clone was recorded once. This chain joins TRBV18 and TRBJ1-2; unclear D gene. Deletions cut 4 bases from V and 3 bases from J, with 9 bases between. CDR3 length: 13 amino acids. Germline V gives CDR1 KGHSH, CDR2 LQKENI. The CDR3 loop is CASSLSRDYGYTF. The CDR3, as DNA: TGTGCCAGCTCACTTAGTAGGGACTATGGCTACACCTTC. Filled out from reference TRBV18 and TRBJ1-2, the complete variable domain reads NAGVMQNPRHLVRRRGQEARLRCSPMKGHSHVYWYRQLPEEGLKFMVYLQKENIIDESGMPKERFSAEFPKEGPSILRIQQVVRGDSAAYFCASSLSRDYGYTFGSGTRLTVV.

The V call is TRBV6-5, the J call TRBJ1-2, with TRBD1 as a possible D gene (6 bases). V was shortened by 6 bases and J by 4 bases, with 18 bases between the two germline ends. The germline gives CDR1 MNHEY, CDR2 SVGAGI. The CDR3 loop spans 15 amino acids. The CDR3 here is CASSPTEGVAYGYTF. Here the CDR3 DNA reads TGTGCCAGCAGCCCCACGGAGGGGGTCGCCTATGGCTACACCTTC.

The CDR3 bases are TGTGCCATCAGTGCCGGAAGGTCGATACAGGGGGCCGAAACTGAAGCTTTCTTT. Amino acid sequence: CAISAGRSIQGAETEAFF. V usage is TRBV10-3 and J usage is TRBJ1-1; 9 bases are shared with TRBD1. V shed 4 bases and J 5 bases; nucleotides not matched to a gene: 17. This CDR3 region has 18 residues. The germline V gene has CDR1 ENHRY and CDR2 SYGVKD.

V usage is TRBV5-1 and J usage is TRBJ2-7; weak D call: TRBD1 (5 bases). The CDR3 is made up of 15 amino acids. V lost 5 bases and J lost 5, with 20 bases in between. Per the germline V gene, CDR1 is SGHRS and CDR2 is YFSETQ. The CDR3 bases are TGCGCCAGCAGGCCCGGACACCGCTCGCTGGACGAGCAGTACTTC. Encoded protein: CASRPGHRSLDEQYF.

The genes are TRBV6-5 and TRBJ1-6, with 8 bases matching TRBD1. CDR1 MNHEY and CDR2 SVGAGI come from the germline V gene. The V and J ends lost 10 bases and 10 bases, in that order; junction bases with no gene match: 15. This CDR3 contains 15 residues. The CDR3 reads CATRDRGRIWSPLHF. CDR3 nucleotide sequence: TGTGCCACCCGAGACAGGGGACGTATCTGGTCACCCCTCCACTTT.

Here the CDR3 reads CASSLAGARNGYTF. The DNA of the CDR3 is TGTGCCAGCAGCTTGGCGGGGGCACGGAATGGCTACACCTTC. This rearrangement joins TRBV5-4 to TRBJ1-2; D might be TRBD1 (6 bases). This CDR3 is built from 14 residues. V lost 0 bases and J 6 bases, leaving 12 bases between the germline ends. Germline V gene sequence: CDR1 SGHNT, CDR2 YYREEE (reference sequence).

The rearrangement uses TRBV3-1 (or the pseudogene TRBV3-2) and TRBJ1-1, with D possibly TRBD1 on 5 matching bases. Trimming took 5 bases from V and 0 from J, leaving 10 bases between them. CDR1 and CDR2 (germline): LGHDT, YNNKEL (reference sequence). This CDR3 contains 14 residues. As DNA, the CDR3 is TGTGCCAGCAGCTCGCGACAGTTGAACACTGAAGCTTTCTTT. Protein: CASSSRQLNTEAFF.

The V call is TRBV11-2, the J call TRBJ1-3; 7 bases match TRBD1. Germline assignment: CDR1 SGHAT and CDR2 FQNNGV. Losses at the gene ends were 4 bases for V and 4 bases for J; bases not matched to a gene: 7. The CDR3 is 15 amino acids. The CDR3 DNA sequence: TGTGCCAGCAGCTACGGACAGGTGATAGGAAACACCATATATTTT. Protein: CASSYGQVIGNTIYF.

This clone was picked up one time. V usage is TRBV19 and J usage is TRBJ1-1, with 8 bases identical to TRBD1. Per germline, CDR1 LNHDA and CDR2 SQIVND (reference sequence). The CDR3 sequence is 15 residues long. V was clipped by 5 bases and J by 5 bases; unmatched bases: 10. Here the CDR3 DNA reads TGTGCCAGTAGTCCTCATCAGGGGGCTTTAACTGAAGCTTTCTTT. It specifies CASSPHQGALTEAFF.

The CDR3 DNA sequence: TGCGCCAGCAGCCAACCGGGACTAGCAGTCTACAATGAGCAGTTCTTC. Residues: CASSQPGLAVYNEQFF. The gene calls are TRBV4-1 and TRBJ2-1; 9 bases are a match to TRBD2. Germline V lookup: CDR1 MGHRA, CDR2 YSYEKL. This CDR3 has 16 amino acids. The V gene end was trimmed by 2 bases and the J gene end by 3 bases; junction bases not matched to a gene: 5.

The CDR3 sequence is CASSLAGANTGELFF. The CDR3 DNA reads TGTGCCAGCAGCTTAGCGGGAGCGAACACCGGGGAGCTGTTTTTT. The chain joins TRBV3-1 (or the pseudogene TRBV3-2) to TRBJ2-2, with 9 bases identical to TRBD2. Losses at the gene ends were 5 bases for V and 0 bases for J; bases not matched to a gene: 1. CDR1 LGHDT and CDR2 YNNKEL come from the germline V gene (reference sequence). The CDR3 covers 15 residues.

Only one count was recorded for this clone. In DNA, the CDR3 is TGTGCCAGCAGCTTAGTATTTATGGGTGTTAGCGGGGAGCTGTTTTTT. Protein product: CASSLVFMGVSGELFF. The chain uses TRBV11-2 and TRBJ2-2; the D is unclear. CDR1 and CDR2 (germline): SGHAT, FQNNGV. Trimming pared 1 base from V and 7 bases from J, leaving 16 bases between. The CDR3 is made up of 16 amino acids. Full variable domain (outside the CDR3, taken from reference TRBV11-2 and TRBJ2-2): EAGVAQSPRYKIIEKRQSVAFWCNPISGHATLYWYQQILGQGPKLLIQFQNNGVVDDSQLPKDRFSAERLKGVDSTLKIQPAKLEDSAVYLCASSLVFMGVSGELFFGEGSRLTVL.

The chain has TRBV7-2 and TRBJ1-5, with D possibly being TRBD1 (5 bases). This CDR3 is 13 amino acids long. The ends were cut back, 5 bases at V and 5 bases at J, with 10 bases in the middle. Germline-derived CDR1 and CDR2 are SGHTA and FQGNSA. This chain's CDR3 is CASSGDGYQPQHF. CDR3 DNA: TGTGCCAGCAGCGGGGACGGTTATCAGCCCCAGCATTTT.

The chain uses TRBV20-1 and TRBJ2-3, with D maybe TRBD2 (5 bases). The ends were cut back, 5 bases at V and 7 bases at J, with 7 bases in the middle. This CDR3 comprises 10 residues. Germline V gene lookup returns CDR1 DFQATT and CDR2 SNEGSKA (reference sequence). CDR3 sequence reads: CSASGNTQYF. Written as DNA, the CDR3 is TGCAGTGCTTCCGGGAATACGCAGTATTTT.

This clone was seen a few times. This chain uses TRBV5-1 with TRBJ1-2, with 7 bases fitting TRBD1. The CDR3 contains 16 residues. Per the germline V gene, CDR1 is SGHRS and CDR2 is YFSETQ. Trimming cost V 4 bases and J 4 bases; bases outside gene matches: 13. The CDR3 reads CASSRTDRAPGYGYTF. In DNA form, the CDR3 reads TGCGCCAGCAGCAGAACTGACAGGGCCCCTGGCTATGGCTACACCTTC. The whole variable domain, remainder taken from reference TRBV5-1 and TRBJ1-2, is KAGVTQTPRYLIKTRGQQVTLSCSPISGHRSVSWYQQTPGQGLQFLFEYFSETQRNKGNFPGRFSGRQFSNSRSEMNVSTLELGDSALYLCASSRTDRAPGYGYTFGSGTRLTVV.

This chain links TRBV4-1 with TRBJ2-1; D might be TRBD1 (5 bases). Per germline, CDR1 MGHRA and CDR2 YSYEKL. This CDR3 has 14 amino acids. V lost 1 base to trimming and J lost 9 bases, with 13 bases between them. The CDR3 DNA reads TGCGCCAGCAGCCAAGTAAAGGGGTGGAGTGAGCAGTTCTTC. Translation: CASSQVKGWSEQFF.

The CDR3 nucleotides read TGTGCCAGCAGGCCATCGGCTTGGGACCCCGAGCAGTACTTC. Translating it yields CASRPSAWDPEQYF. V usage is TRBV6-5 and J usage is TRBJ2-7, with D possibly called TRBD1 or TRBD2 (5 bases each). V was trimmed by 6 bases and J by 6 bases, leaving 18 bases between them. The CDR3 runs to 14 residues. Germline V gene lookup returns CDR1 MNHEY and CDR2 SVGAGI.

The genes are TRBV30 and TRBJ1-1, with D perhaps matching TRBD1 (6 bases). The V and J ends lost 2 bases and 1 base respectively, with 8 bases between them. Germline V gene data show CDR1 as GTSNPN and CDR2 as SVGIG (reference sequence). This CDR3 region has 13 residues. The CDR3 nucleotides read TGTGCCTGGAGTACGACAGGGAACACTGAAGCTTTCTTT. Amino acids: CAWSTTGNTEAFF.

The chain recombines TRBV11-3 with TRBJ2-1; a weak D match, TRBD1 (6 bases). V lost 1 base, J lost 5 bases, and 15 bases lay in between. The CDR3 sequence is 16 residues long. From germline, CDR1 is SGHNT and CDR2 YENEEA. The CDR3 is CASSLVSGQGNNEQFF. In DNA form, the CDR3 reads TGTGCCAGCAGCTTAGTCTCGGGGCAGGGGAACAATGAGCAGTTCTTC. The full variable domain, in which reference TRBV11-3 and TRBJ2-1 provide the parts outside the CDR3, is EAGVVQSPRYKIIEKKQPVAFWCNPISGHNTLYWYLQNLGQGPELLIRYENEEAVDDSQLPKDRFSAERLKGVDSTLKIQPAELGDSAVYLCASSLVSGQGNNEQFFGPGTRLTVL.

Regarding this clone: The same CDR3 also results from other DNA sequences found in this sample. The chain joins TRBV30 to TRBJ2-7; D uncertain. The germline V gene encodes CDR1 GTSNPN and CDR2 SVGIG (reference sequence). The CDR3 is 12 residues long. Trimming cost V 0 bases and J 4 bases, with 7 bases left between them. As DNA, the CDR3 is TGTGCCTGGAGTGTACTGGGTTACGAGCAGTACTTC. Its protein is CAWSVLGYEQYF.

The rearrangement joins TRBV6-5 to TRBJ2-2; no reliable D call. This CDR3 is built from 13 residues. Per the germline V gene, CDR1 is MNHEY and CDR2 is SVGAGI. V was cut by 7 bases and J by 6 bases, with 12 bases left in between. The CDR3 nucleotides are TGTGCCAGCATGAGTTGGGGATCCGGGGAGCTGTTTTTT. Its translation: CASMSWGSGELFF.

The chain recombines TRBV21-1 with TRBJ1-1. TRBV21-1 is marked as a pseudogene. This CDR3 spans 14 amino acids. CDR3 coding DNA: TGTGCCACCCTAGTATGGCAGCTGAACACTGAAGCTTTCTTT. Its protein is CATLVWQLNTEAFF.

The chain recombines TRBV6-6 with TRBJ2-2; 9 nucleotides line up with TRBD1. The germline V gene encodes CDR1 MNHNY and CDR2 SVGAGI (reference sequence). The V segment lost 6 bases and the J segment 1 base; nucleotides outside the gene matches: 0. This CDR3 has 14 residues. The CDR3 is CASRGQGNTGELFF. CDR3 nucleotides: TGTGCCAGCAGGGGACAGGGGAACACCGGGGAGCTGTTTTTT.

This clone is a singleton in its sample. The V and J genes are TRBV15 and TRBJ1-4; D is unresolved. The CDR3 loop spans 13 amino acids. V was shortened by 0 bases and J by 8 bases, with 7 bases between the two germline ends. Germline CDR1 and CDR2: LNHNV and YYDKDF (reference sequence). CDR3 bases: TGTGCCACCAGCAGAGACAGGTGGGAAAAACTGTTTTTT. Translation: CATSRDRWEKLFF.